This T cell receptor beta chain was recovered during a study of blood T cells in healthy people across ages. Study conclusions and caveats: Age showed a roughly linear inverse relationship with TCR beta diversity per million T cells. Conclusively comparing naive with antigen-experienced cells was impossible with unsorted PBMCs.

A second PCR of 7 to 11 cycles used a sample-barcoded 5' primer and a J-beta primer mix. TCRdb processed the 5' RACE reads anew with MiXCR; each CDR3 protein has one entry. The sample has 1.5 million to 2 million distinct CDR3 sequences; 28% are singletons. This clonotype was seen a handful of times. Its target is not known. There are 13 residues in the CDR3. Trimming took 6 bases from V and 5 from J; bases not matched to a gene: 9. Germline values: CDR1 DFQATT, CDR2 SNEGSKA (reference sequence). Those donating, healthy Caucasian individuals from Russia, were aged 6 to 90. The sequencing input was blood. This sequence was found in a woman in her twenties or thirties in good health. The chain has TRBV20-1 and TRBJ2-5; 7 bases line up with TRBD1. The CDR3 region is CSAPRTGRETQYF. CDR3 coding DNA: TGCAGTGCCCCTAGGACAGGACGGGAGACCCAGTACTTC.